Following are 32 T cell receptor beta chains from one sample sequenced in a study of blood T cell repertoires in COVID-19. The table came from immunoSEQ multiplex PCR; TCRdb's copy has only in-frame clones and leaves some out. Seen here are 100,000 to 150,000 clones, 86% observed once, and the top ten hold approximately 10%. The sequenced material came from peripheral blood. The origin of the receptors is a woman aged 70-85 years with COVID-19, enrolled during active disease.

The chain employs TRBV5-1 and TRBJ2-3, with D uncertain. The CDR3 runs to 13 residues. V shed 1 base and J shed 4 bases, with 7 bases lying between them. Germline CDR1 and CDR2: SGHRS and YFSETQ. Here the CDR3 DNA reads TGCGCCAGCAGCTTGATTCTAGCAGATACGCAGTATTTT. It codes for CASSLILADTQYF. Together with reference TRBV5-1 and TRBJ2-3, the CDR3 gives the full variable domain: KAGVTQTPRYLIKTRGQQVTLSCSPISGHRSVSWYQQTPGQGLQFLFEYFSETQRNKGNFPGRFSGRQFSNSRSEMNVSTLELGDSALYLCASSLILADTQYFGPGTRLTVL.

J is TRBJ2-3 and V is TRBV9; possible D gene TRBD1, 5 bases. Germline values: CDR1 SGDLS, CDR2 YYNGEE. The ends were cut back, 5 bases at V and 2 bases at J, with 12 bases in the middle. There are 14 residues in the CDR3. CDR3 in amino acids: CASRETGNTDTQYF. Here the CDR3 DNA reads TGTGCCAGCAGGGAAACAGGAAACACAGATACGCAGTATTTT.

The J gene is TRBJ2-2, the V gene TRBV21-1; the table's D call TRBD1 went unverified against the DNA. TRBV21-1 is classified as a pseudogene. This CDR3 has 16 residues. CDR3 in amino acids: CASSKKGTQNTGELFF. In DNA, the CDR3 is TGTGCCAGCAGCAAAAAGGGGACACAAAACACCGGGGAGCTGTTTTTT.

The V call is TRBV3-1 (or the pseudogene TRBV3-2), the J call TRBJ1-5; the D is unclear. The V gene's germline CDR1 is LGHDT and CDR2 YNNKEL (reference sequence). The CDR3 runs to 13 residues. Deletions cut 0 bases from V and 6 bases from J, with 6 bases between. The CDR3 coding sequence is TGTGCCAGCAGCCAAGATCTCTTTCAGCCCCAGCATTTT. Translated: CASSQDLFQPQHF.

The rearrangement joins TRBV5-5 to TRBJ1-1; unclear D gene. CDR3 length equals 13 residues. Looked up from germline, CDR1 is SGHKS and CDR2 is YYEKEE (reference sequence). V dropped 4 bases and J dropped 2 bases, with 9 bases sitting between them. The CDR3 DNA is TGTGCCAGCAGCCTTGGCAGAAACACTGAAGCTTTCTTT. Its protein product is CASSLGRNTEAFF.

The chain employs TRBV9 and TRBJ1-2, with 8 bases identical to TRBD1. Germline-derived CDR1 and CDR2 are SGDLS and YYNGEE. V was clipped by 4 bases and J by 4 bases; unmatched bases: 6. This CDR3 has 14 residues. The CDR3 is CASSSRTGSYGYTF. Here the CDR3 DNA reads TGTGCCAGCAGCTCCCGGACAGGGAGCTATGGCTACACCTTC.

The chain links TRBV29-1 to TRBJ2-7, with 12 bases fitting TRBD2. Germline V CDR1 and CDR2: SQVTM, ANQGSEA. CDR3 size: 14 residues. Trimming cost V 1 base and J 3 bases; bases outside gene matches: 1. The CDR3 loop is CSVEGLAGDYEQYF. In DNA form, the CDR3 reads TGCAGCGTTGAAGGACTAGCGGGGGACTACGAGCAGTACTTC.

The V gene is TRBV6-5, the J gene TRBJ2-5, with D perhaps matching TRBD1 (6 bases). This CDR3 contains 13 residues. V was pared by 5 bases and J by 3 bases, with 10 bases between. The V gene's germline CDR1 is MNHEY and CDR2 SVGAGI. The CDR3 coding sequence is TGTGCCAGCAGTATATACAGGGAAGAGACCCAGTACTTC. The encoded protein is CASSIYREETQYF.

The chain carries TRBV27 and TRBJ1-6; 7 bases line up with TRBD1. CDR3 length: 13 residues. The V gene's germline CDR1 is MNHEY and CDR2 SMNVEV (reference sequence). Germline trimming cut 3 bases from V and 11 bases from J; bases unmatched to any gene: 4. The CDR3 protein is CASSLTGRPPLHF. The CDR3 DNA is TGTGCCAGCAGTTTGACAGGGAGGCCACCCCTCCACTTT.

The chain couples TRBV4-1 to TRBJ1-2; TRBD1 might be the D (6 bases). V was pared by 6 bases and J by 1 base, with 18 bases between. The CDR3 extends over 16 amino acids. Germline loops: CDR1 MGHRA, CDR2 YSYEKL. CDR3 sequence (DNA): TGCGCCAGCAGACCCCGGGACACCACCTATAACTATGGCTACACCTTC. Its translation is CASRPRDTTYNYGYTF.

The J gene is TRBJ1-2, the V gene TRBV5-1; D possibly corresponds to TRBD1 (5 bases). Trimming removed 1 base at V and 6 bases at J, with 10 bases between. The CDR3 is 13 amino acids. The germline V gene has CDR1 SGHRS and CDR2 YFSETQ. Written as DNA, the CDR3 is TGCGCCAGCAGCTTGTGGGCAGGGCATGGCTACACCTTC. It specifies CASSLWAGHGYTF. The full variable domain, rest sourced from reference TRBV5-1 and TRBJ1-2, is KAGVTQTPRYLIKTRGQQVTLSCSPISGHRSVSWYQQTPGQGLQFLFEYFSETQRNKGNFPGRFSGRQFSNSRSEMNVSTLELGDSALYLCASSLWAGHGYTFGSGTRLTVV.

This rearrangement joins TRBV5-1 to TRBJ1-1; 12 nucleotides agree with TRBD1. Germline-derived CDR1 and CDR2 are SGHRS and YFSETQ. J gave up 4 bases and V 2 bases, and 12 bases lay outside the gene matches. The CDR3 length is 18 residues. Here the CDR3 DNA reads TGCGCCAGCAGCTTTCGTCCGGGACAGGGGGCTGGGGGCACTGAAGCTTTCTTT. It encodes CASSFRPGQGAGGTEAFF.

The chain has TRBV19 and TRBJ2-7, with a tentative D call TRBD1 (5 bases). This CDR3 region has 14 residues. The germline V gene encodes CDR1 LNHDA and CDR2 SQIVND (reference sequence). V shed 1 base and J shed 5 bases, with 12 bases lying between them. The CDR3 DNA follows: TGTGCCAGTAGTATAGGAAAGACAGATAACGAGCAGTACTTC. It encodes CASSIGKTDNEQYF. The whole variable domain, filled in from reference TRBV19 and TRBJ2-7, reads DGGITQSPKYLFRKEGQNVTLSCEQNLNHDAMYWYRQDPGQGLRLIYYSQIVNDFQKGDIAEGYSVSREKKESFPLTVTSAQKNPTAFYLCASSIGKTDNEQYFGPGTRLTVT.

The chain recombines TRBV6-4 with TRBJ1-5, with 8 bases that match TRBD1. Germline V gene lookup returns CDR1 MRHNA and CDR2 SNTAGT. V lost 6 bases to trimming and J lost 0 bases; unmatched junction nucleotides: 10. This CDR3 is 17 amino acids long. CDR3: CASRLSRTGLSNQPQHF. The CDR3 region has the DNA TGTGCCAGCAGACTTAGTCGGACAGGGCTTAGCAATCAGCCCCAGCATTTT.

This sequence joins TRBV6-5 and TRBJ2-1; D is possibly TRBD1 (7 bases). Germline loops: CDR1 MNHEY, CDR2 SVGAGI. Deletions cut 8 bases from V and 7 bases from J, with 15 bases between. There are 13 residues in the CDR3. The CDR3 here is CASQGDFLNEQFF. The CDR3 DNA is TGTGCCAGCCAGGGGGACTTCCTAAATGAGCAGTTCTTC.

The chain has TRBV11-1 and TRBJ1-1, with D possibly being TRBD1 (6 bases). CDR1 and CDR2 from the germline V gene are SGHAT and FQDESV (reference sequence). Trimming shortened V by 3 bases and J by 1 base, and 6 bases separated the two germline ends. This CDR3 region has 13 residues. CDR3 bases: TGTGCCAGCAGCTTCAGGGGGAACACTGAAGCTTTCTTT. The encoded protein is CASSFRGNTEAFF.

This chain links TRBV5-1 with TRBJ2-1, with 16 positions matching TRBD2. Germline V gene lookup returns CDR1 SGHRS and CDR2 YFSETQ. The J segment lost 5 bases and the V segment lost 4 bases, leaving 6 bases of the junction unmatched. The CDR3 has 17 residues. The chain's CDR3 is CASSTGTSGGAHNEQFF. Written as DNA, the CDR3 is TGCGCCAGCAGCACCGGGACTAGCGGGGGGGCCCACAATGAGCAGTTCTTC.

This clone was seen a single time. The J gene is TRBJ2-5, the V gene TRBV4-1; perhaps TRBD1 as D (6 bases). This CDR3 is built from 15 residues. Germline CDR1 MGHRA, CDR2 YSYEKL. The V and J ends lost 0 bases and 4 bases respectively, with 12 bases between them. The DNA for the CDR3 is TGCGCCAGCAGCCAAGACCCAGGGGTAGGAGAGACCCAGTACTTC. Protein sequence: CASSQDPGVGETQYF.

The CDR3 spells CASKLRDGDSPLHF. The CDR3 DNA follows: TGTGCCAGCAAACTCAGGGATGGGGATTCACCCCTCCACTTT. V is TRBV6-5 and J is TRBJ1-6, with D perhaps matching TRBD1 (5 bases). This CDR3 contains 14 residues. The germline gives CDR1 MNHEY, CDR2 SVGAGI. V was shortened by 7 bases and J by 8 bases, with 15 bases between the two germline ends.

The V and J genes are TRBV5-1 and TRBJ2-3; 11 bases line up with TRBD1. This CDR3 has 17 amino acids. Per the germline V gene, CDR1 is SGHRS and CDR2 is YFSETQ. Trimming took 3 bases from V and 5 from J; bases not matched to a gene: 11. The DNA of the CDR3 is TGCGCCAGCAGCTACAACCCGGGACAGGGGGTTAGAGATACGCAGTATTTT. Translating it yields CASSYNPGQGVRDTQYF.

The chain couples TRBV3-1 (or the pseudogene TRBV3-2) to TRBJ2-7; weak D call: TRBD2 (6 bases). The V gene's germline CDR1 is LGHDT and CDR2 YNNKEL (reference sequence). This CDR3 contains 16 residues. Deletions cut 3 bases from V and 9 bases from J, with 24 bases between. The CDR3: CASSHIGGAQSHWQYF. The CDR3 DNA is TGTGCCAGCAGCCATATTGGCGGGGCTCAGAGTCACTGGCAGTACTTC.

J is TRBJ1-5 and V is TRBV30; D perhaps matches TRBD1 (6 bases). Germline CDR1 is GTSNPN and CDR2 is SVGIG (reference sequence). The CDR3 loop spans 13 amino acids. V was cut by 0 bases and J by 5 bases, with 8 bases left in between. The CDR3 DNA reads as TGTGCCTGGAGTGTACAGGGTTATCAGCCCCAGCATTTT. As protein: CAWSVQGYQPQHF.

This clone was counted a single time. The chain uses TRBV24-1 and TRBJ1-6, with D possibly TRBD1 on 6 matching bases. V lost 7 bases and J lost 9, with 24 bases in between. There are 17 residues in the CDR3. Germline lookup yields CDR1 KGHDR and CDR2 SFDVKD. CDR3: CATRLFPQGRGSSPLHF. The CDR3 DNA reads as TGTGCCACCAGACTATTCCCACAGGGTAGAGGTAGTTCACCCCTCCACTTT.

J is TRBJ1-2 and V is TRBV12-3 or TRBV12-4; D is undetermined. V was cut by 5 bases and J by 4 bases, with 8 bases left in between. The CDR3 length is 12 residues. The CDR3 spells CASSHGIYGYTF. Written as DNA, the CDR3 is TGTGCCAGCAGTCACGGTATCTATGGCTACACCTTC.

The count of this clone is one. CDR3 protein: CASSLGVSPLHF. The CDR3 DNA sequence: TGTGCCAGCAGCTTAGGAGTTTCACCCCTCCACTTT. The chain has TRBV7-9 and TRBJ1-6; the D is unclear. V lost 1 base and J lost 9, with 4 bases in between. Germline-derived CDR1 and CDR2 are SEHNR and FQNEAQ (reference sequence). The CDR3 contains 12 residues.

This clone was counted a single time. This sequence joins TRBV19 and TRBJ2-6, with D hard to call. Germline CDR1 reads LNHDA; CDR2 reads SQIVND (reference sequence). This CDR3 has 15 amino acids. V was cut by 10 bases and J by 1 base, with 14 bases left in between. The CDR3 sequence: CATRAGVSGANVLTF. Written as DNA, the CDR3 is TGTGCCACCCGAGCCGGAGTGTCTGGGGCCAACGTCCTGACTTTC.

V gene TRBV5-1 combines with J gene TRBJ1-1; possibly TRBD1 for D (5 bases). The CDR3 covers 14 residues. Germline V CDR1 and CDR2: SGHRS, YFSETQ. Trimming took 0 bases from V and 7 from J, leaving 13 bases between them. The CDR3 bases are TGCGCCAGCAGCTTGGCTTCGTCGGGGGGTGAAGCTTTCTTT. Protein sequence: CASSLASSGGEAFF.

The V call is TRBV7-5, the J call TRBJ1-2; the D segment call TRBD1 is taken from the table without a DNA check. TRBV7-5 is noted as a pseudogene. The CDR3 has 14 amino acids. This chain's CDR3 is CVRSLGRRGYGYTF. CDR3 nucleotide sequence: TGTGTCAGAAGCTTAGGTCGCAGGGGCTATGGCTACACCTTC.

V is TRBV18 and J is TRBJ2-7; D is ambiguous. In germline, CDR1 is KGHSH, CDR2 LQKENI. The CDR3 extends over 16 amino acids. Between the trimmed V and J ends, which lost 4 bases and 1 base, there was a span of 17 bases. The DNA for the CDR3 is TGTGCCAGCTCACAGACTGTTGCTGAGGCTTCCTACGAGCAGTACTTC. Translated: CASSQTVAEASYEQYF.

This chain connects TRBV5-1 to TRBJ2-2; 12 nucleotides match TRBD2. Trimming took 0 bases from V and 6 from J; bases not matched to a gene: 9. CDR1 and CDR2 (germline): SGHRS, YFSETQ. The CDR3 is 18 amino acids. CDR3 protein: CASSLVSLAGGQPGELFF. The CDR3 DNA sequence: TGCGCCAGCAGCTTGGTCTCCCTAGCGGGGGGGCAGCCCGGGGAGCTGTTTTTT. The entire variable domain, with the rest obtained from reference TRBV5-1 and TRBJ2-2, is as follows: KAGVTQTPRYLIKTRGQQVTLSCSPISGHRSVSWYQQTPGQGLQFLFEYFSETQRNKGNFPGRFSGRQFSNSRSEMNVSTLELGDSALYLCASSLVSLAGGQPGELFFGEGSRLTVL.

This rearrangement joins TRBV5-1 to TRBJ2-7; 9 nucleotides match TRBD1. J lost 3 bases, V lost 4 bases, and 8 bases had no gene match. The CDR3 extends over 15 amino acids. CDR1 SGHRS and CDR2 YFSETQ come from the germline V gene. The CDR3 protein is CASSNRDREYYEQYF. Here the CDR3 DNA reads TGCGCCAGCAGCAACCGGGACAGGGAATACTACGAGCAGTACTTC.

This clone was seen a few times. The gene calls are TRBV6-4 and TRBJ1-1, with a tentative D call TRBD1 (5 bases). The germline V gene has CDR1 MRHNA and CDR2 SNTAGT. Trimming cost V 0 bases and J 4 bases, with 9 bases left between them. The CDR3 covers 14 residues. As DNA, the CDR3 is TGTGCCAGCAGTGACTCGAGCAGGGCCACTGAAGCTTTCTTT. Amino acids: CASSDSSRATEAFF.